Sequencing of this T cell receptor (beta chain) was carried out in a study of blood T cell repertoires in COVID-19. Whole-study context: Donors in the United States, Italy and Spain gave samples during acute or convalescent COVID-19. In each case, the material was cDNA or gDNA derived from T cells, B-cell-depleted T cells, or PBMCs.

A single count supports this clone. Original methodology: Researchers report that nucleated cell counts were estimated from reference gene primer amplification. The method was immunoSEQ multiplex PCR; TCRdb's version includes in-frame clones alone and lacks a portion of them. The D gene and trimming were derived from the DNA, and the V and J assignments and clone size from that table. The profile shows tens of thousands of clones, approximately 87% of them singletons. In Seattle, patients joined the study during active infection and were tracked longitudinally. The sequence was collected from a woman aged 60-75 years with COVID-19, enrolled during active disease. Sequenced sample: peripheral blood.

CDR3 sequence: CASSRGTYEQYF. The CDR3 DNA sequence: TGCGCCAGCAGCAGGGGAACCTACGAGCAGTACTTC. This chain uses TRBV5-1 with TRBJ2-7; maybe TRBD1 (5 bases). V dropped 4 bases and J dropped 2 bases, with 7 bases sitting between them. This CDR3 is 12 amino acids long. Germline assignment: CDR1 SGHRS and CDR2 YFSETQ.